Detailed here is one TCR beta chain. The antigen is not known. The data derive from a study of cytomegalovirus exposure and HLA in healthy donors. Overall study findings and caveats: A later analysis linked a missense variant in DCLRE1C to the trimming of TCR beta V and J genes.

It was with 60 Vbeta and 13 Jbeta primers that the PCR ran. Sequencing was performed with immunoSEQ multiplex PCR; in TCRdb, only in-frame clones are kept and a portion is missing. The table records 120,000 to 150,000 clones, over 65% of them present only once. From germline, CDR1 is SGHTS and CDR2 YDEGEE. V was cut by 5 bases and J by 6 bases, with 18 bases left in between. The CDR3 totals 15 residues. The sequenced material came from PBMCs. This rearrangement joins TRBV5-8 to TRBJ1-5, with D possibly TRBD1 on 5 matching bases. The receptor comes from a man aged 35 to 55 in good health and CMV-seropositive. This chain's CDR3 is CASSQRQTVSQPQHF. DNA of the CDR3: TGTGCCAGCAGTCAACGACAGACCGTCAGTCAGCCCCAGCATTTT.